The present T cell receptor beta chain was sequenced within a study of shared clonotypes between healthy human individuals. In germline, CDR1 is MNHNY, CDR2 SVGAGI (reference sequence). With 4 bases clipped from V and 7 bases from J, the junction kept 6 bases outside the gene matches. There are 15 residues in the CDR3. The assay was immunoSEQ multiplex PCR, and TCRdb's table has in-frame clones only and misses some. The sample comprises around 700,000 clones, roughly 78% of which are singletons, and less than 2% rests with the top ten. The receptor's source is a woman under 40 in good health. Sequencing input: memory CD4+ T cells sorted from blood. Subset here: CD45RA-negative fraction. V is TRBV6-6 and J is TRBJ2-1, with 11 bases lining up with TRBD2. The CDR3 region is CASSFLAGGGNEQFF. In DNA, the CDR3 is TGTGCCAGCAGTTTTTTAGCGGGAGGGGGAAATGAGCAGTTCTTC.